This T cell receptor beta chain appears in the sequencing data of a study of beta chain features in type 1 diabetes. cDNA synthesis used the whole RNA isolate, giving expressed TCRB sequences. The repertoire was sequenced with immunoSEQ multiplex PCR; TCRdb's copy has only in-frame clones and lacks some. The table records 600,000 to 700,000 clones, 9.5% to 15% of them present only once. Turning to this clone: Antigen unknown.

Study conclusions and caveats: Shortening that was moderate but significant affected the TCRB CDR3s of Type 1 diabetes patients in all four CD4+ subsets.

The CDR3 runs 18 residues. Trimming shortened V by 4 bases and J by 2 bases, and 23 bases separated the two germline ends. Source material: naive CD4+ T cells from blood. V gene TRBV23-1 combines with J gene TRBJ1-2; D is perhaps TRBD1 (6 bases). TRBV23-1 is identified as an open reading frame with a role that is uncertain. The clonotype comes from a young man with type 1 diabetes. CDR3 sequence (DNA): TGCGCCAGCAGTCCTCCCTTTCGGAACAGGGATTTCAACTATGGCTACACCTTC. It encodes CASSPPFRNRDFNYGYTF.